The 16 T cell receptor beta chains presented below share a single source sample, sequenced in a study of T cell changes during pregnancy in multiple sclerosis. Clones were sequenced by immunoSEQ multiplex PCR, and TCRdb holds only the in-frame ones, with some missing. The table has tens of thousands of clones, 80% to 95% seen once. The sequences come from peripheral blood, collected in the second trimester of pregnancy. These receptors all stem from a female donor in good health, enrolled as a control in a pregnancy study.

This chain uses TRBV7-9 with TRBJ1-6, with TRBD1 matching 9 bases. The CDR3 is 16 residues long. Germline V gives CDR1 SEHNR, CDR2 FQNEAQ (reference sequence). V gave up 5 bases and J gave up 6 bases; unmatched junction bases: 8. CDR3 nucleotide sequence: TGTGCCAGCAGCCCCGGGACAGGGTTCGGTAATTCACCCCTCCACTTT. Amino acids: CASSPGTGFGNSPLHF.

The rearrangement joins TRBV28 to TRBJ2-7; D unclear. The CDR3 loop spans 13 amino acids. Trimming stripped 4 bases from V and 2 bases from J, with 9 bases between. Germline CDR1 is MDHEN and CDR2 is SYDVKM. The CDR3 region is CASSSVPTYEQYF. Written as DNA, the CDR3 is TGTGCCAGCAGTTCAGTCCCCACCTACGAGCAGTACTTC.

The chain combines TRBV4-3 with TRBJ2-3, with TRBD2 identical over 7 bases. CDR3 length: 15 amino acids. The junction had 3 bases not matched to a gene; V was cut back by 3 bases and J by 0 bases. Germline V lookup: CDR1 LGHNA, CDR2 YSLEER. The CDR3 DNA reads TGCGCCAGCAGCCATAGTAGCGGGAGCACAGATACGCAGTATTTT. Translation gives CASSHSSGSTDTQYF.

The J gene is TRBJ2-1, the V gene TRBV29-1, with 10 bases fitting TRBD2. Germline lookup yields CDR1 SQVTM and CDR2 ANQGSEA. CDR3 length equals 14 residues. V was clipped by 2 bases and J by 10 bases; unmatched bases: 8. In DNA form, the CDR3 reads TGCAGCGTTGAAATAAGCGGGAGGGCCGTGGAGCAGTTCTTC. Its protein is CSVEISGRAVEQFF.

The chain couples TRBV5-6 to TRBJ1-1, with TRBD1 identical over 7 bases. V dropped 1 base and J dropped 7; count of bases not matched to a gene: 1. Germline V CDR1 and CDR2: SGHDT, YYEEEE. CDR3 length: 12 residues. This chain's CDR3 is CASSLQGVEAFF. DNA for the CDR3: TGTGCCAGCAGCTTGCAGGGGGTTGAAGCTTTCTTT.

The rearrangement joins TRBV19 to TRBJ2-5; TRBD2 matches at 14 bases. V dropped 7 bases and J dropped 5; count of bases not matched to a gene: 6. This CDR3 spans 15 amino acids. Germline V gene sequence: CDR1 LNHDA, CDR2 SQIVND (reference sequence). The CDR3 region is CASTPTSGRAETQYF. CDR3 coding DNA: TGTGCCAGTACCCCGACTAGCGGGAGGGCCGAGACCCAGTACTTC.

The gene calls are TRBV4-1 and TRBJ1-1; 9 bases are a match to TRBD1. The CDR3 length is 16 residues. With 3 bases clipped from V and 1 base from J, the junction kept 6 bases outside the gene matches. Germline V gene data show CDR1 as MGHRA and CDR2 as YSYEKL. The CDR3 is CASSHPDRGPNTEAFF. Here the CDR3 DNA reads TGCGCCAGCAGCCACCCGGACAGGGGCCCGAACACTGAAGCTTTCTTT.

The CDR3: CASTEGQGAGSPYEQYF. The CDR3 DNA sequence: TGTGCCAGCACCGAAGGTCAGGGGGCGGGGAGCCCCTACGAGCAGTACTTC. This rearrangement joins TRBV2 to TRBJ2-7; 8 nucleotides align to TRBD1. Germline CDR1 is SNHLY and CDR2 is FYNNEI. The CDR3 is 17 residues long. The ends lost 7 bases at V and 2 bases at J; junction bases unmatched: 16.

CDR3 amino acids: CAWSVLVRGGYGYTF. CDR3 nucleotides: TGTGCCTGGAGTGTACTAGTTAGAGGGGGATATGGCTACACCTTC. The chain uses TRBV30 and TRBJ1-2, with D perhaps matching TRBD1 (6 bases). Germline CDR1 is GTSNPN and CDR2 is SVGIG (reference sequence). The CDR3 has 15 amino acids. The germline V and J ends were trimmed by 0 bases and 5 bases, with 16 bases remaining between them. The variable domain in full, with the rest retrieved from reference TRBV30 and TRBJ1-2, is SQTIHQWPATLVQPVGSPLSLECTVEGTSNPNLYWYRQAAGRGLQLLFYSVGIGQISSEVPQNLSASRPQDRQFILSSKKLLLSDSGFYLCAWSVLVRGGYGYTFGSGTRLTVV.

The V gene is TRBV6-6, the J gene TRBJ1-2, with 9 bases that match TRBD1. Trimming cost V 7 bases and J 5 bases; bases outside gene matches: 14. The CDR3 spans 16 residues. Germline CDR1 and CDR2: MNHNY and SVGAGI (reference sequence). The chain's CDR3 is CASTLPGQGHRYGYTF. The DNA of the CDR3 is TGTGCCAGCACCTTACCAGGACAGGGGCACCGTTATGGCTACACCTTC.

The chain joins TRBV1 to TRBJ2-3; the D call of TRBD2 is as the table states it, not checked on the DNA. TRBV1 is tagged as a pseudogene. There are 14 residues in the CDR3. The CDR3 DNA is TGCACCAGCAGCCAGGGACGGGAGAGGTATACGCAGTATTTT. Translated: CTSSQGRERYTQYF.

This rearrangement joins TRBV25-1 to TRBJ2-5; 8 bases match TRBD1. V lost 3 bases and J lost 5; bases outside the gene matches: 14. The CDR3 covers 17 residues. Germline V gives CDR1 MGHDK, CDR2 SYGVNS. The CDR3 bases are TGTGCCAGCAGTGATTTTTTCGACAGGGGAATGGGTGAGACCCAGTACTTC. It codes for CASSDFFDRGMGETQYF.

The J gene is TRBJ2-5, the V gene TRBV7-2; D perhaps matches TRBD1 (7 bases). This CDR3 is 15 amino acids long. Germline CDR1 SGHTA, CDR2 FQGNSA. Trimming cost V 5 bases and J 5 bases, with 18 bases left between them. The CDR3 DNA reads TGTGCCAGCAGCCTCGGGGGACAGAGAAGGGAGACCCAGTACTTC. Translating gives CASSLGGQRRETQYF. The entire variable domain, with the rest obtained from reference TRBV7-2 and TRBJ2-5, is as follows: GAGVSQSPSNKVTEKGKDVELRCDPISGHTALYWYRQSLGQGLEFLIYFQGNSAPDKSGLPSDRFSAERTGGSVSTLTIQRTQQEDSAVYLCASSLGGQRRETQYFGPGTRLLVL.

V and J are TRBV5-6 and TRBJ2-1, with D uncertain. Germline V gene lookup returns CDR1 SGHDT and CDR2 YYEEEE. Trimming pared 2 bases from V and 7 bases from J, leaving 16 bases between. The CDR3 has 15 amino acids. CDR3 coding DNA: TGTGCCAGCAGCTTTCCCACACCCCCCACAAATGAGCAGTTCTTC. Its translation: CASSFPTPPTNEQFF.

V and J are TRBV5-1 and TRBJ1-4, with D possibly TRBD1 on 5 matching bases. V was clipped by 0 bases and J by 4 bases, with 7 bases between them. Germline-derived CDR1 and CDR2 are SGHRS and YFSETQ. The CDR3 is 14 residues long. CDR3 sequence (DNA): TGCGCCAGCAGCTTGGAGGGGATTAATGAAAAACTGTTTTTT. This sequence encodes CASSLEGINEKLFF.

The chain carries TRBV18 and TRBJ2-7; 7 nucleotides match TRBD1. The CDR3 consists of 13 residues. Trimming removed 3 bases from V and 3 bases from J; junction bases left unmatched: 2. Germline V gene data show CDR1 as KGHSH and CDR2 as LQKENI. The CDR3 protein is CASSPRDSYEQYF. DNA for the CDR3: TGTGCCAGCTCACCTCGGGACAGCTACGAGCAGTACTTC.